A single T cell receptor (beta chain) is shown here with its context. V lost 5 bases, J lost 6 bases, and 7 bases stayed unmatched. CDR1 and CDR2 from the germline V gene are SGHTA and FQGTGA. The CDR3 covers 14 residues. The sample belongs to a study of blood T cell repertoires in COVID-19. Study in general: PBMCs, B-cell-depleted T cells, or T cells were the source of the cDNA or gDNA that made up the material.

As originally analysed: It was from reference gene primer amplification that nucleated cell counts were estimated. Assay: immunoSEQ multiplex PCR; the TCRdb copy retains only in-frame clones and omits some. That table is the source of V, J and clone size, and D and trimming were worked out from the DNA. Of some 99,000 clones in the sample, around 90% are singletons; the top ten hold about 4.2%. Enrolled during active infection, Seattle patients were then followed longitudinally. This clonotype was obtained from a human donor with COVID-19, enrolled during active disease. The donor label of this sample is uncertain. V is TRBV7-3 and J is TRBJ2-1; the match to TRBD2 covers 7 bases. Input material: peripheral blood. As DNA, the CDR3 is TGTGCCAGCAGCCGGGAGGCTGGTTTCAATGAGCAGTTCTTC. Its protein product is CASSREAGFNEQFF.